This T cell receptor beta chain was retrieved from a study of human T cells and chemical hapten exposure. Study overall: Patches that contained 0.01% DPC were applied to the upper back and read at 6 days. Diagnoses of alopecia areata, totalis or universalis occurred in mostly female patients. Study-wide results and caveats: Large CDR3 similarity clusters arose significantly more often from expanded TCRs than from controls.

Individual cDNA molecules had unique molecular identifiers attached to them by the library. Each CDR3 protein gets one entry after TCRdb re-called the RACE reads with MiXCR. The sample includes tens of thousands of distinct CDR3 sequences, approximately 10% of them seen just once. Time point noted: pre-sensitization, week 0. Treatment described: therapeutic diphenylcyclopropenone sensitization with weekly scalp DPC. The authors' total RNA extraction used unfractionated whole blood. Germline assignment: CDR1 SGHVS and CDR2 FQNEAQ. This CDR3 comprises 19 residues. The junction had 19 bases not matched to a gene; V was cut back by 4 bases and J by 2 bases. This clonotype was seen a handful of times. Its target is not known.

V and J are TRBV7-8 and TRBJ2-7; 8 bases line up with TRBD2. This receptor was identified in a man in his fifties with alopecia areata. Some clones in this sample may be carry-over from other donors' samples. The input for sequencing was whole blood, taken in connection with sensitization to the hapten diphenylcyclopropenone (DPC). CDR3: CASSSRLGPGLGMTYEQYF. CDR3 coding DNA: TGTGCCAGCAGCTCCCGGTTGGGGCCGGGACTAGGGATGACCTACGAGCAGTACTTC.